This T cell receptor beta chain was captured by sequencing in a study of PD-1 blockade in classical Hodgkin lymphoma. Here immunoSEQ multiplex PCR was the method, and the copy in TCRdb shows in-frame clones only, minus some. The data hold roughly 150,000 clones, with less than 80% observed a single time. After autologous stem cell transplantation all patients relapsed, and prior brentuximab vedotin exposure differed between cohorts. Only one count was recorded for this clone. The sequencing here drew on peripheral blood mononuclear cells (PBMCs), taken before the second cycle of nivolumab. This TCR was sampled from a human donor with classical Hodgkin lymphoma.

This CDR3 reads CASSKPWTSRYQETQYF. The CDR3 DNA sequence: TGTGCCAGCAGCAAACCCTGGACGAGTCGGTACCAAGAGACCCAGTACTTC. The chain employs TRBV21-1 and TRBJ2-5. TRBV21-1 is marked as a pseudogene. This CDR3 region has 17 residues.